This passage covers 30 T cell receptor beta chains from one sample sequenced in a study of blood T cell repertoires in COVID-19. TCRdb's table, derived via immunoSEQ multiplex PCR, lists solely in-frame clones and lacks some. The sample contains fewer than 200,000 clones, 70% to 90% of which appear only once. Sequencing was performed on peripheral blood. The receptors were gathered from a woman aged 55-70 years with COVID-19, enrolled during active disease.

The chain is built from TRBV3-1 (or the pseudogene TRBV3-2) and TRBJ1-2; tentative D call: TRBD1 (5 bases). The V gene's germline CDR1 is LGHDT and CDR2 YNNKEL (reference sequence). The CDR3 totals 13 residues. The V gene lost 5 bases and the J gene lost 8 bases, with 15 bases spanning the gap. The CDR3, as DNA: TGTGCCAGCAGCGAAACCTCGGGGGTCGGCTACACCTTC. It encodes CASSETSGVGYTF.

The gene calls are TRBV7-6 and TRBJ1-6, with D perhaps TRBD1 (5 bases). The CDR3 has 17 residues. CDR1 is SGHVS, CDR2 FNYEAQ, per germline. V lost 0 bases to trimming and J lost 5 bases, with 14 bases between them. For the CDR3, the DNA is TGTGCCAGCAGCTTAGCGGCAGGACAATCAAATAATTCACCCCTCCACTTT. The encoded protein is CASSLAAGQSNNSPLHF.

V usage is TRBV2 and J usage is TRBJ1-2; D remains unclear. There are 13 residues in the CDR3. V was cut by 7 bases and J by 6 bases, with 15 bases left in between. Germline-derived CDR1 and CDR2 are SNHLY and FYNNEI. The chain's CDR3 is CASIRIKGHGYTF. The CDR3 nucleotides read TGTGCCAGCATCAGGATTAAAGGCCATGGCTACACCTTC.

This clone was counted a single time. The chain links TRBV19 to TRBJ2-5, with 7 bases lining up with TRBD1. The CDR3 totals 15 residues. V gave up 2 bases and J gave up 3 bases; unmatched junction bases: 6. Germline values: CDR1 LNHDA, CDR2 SQIVND (reference sequence). The CDR3 DNA sequence: TGTGCCAGTAGTATAACAGGGGCGTCAAAAGAGACCCAGTACTTC. Encoded protein: CASSITGASKETQYF.

In its sample, this clone was seen once. At the DNA level, this CDR3 is encoded by other sequences in the same sample as well. This chain links TRBV9 with TRBJ2-5; 7 nucleotides agree with TRBD2. With V trimmed by 0 bases and J by 5 bases, 1 base remained unmatched. This CDR3 spans 13 amino acids. Germline CDR1 is SGDLS and CDR2 is YYNGEE. CDR3 in amino acids: CASSVVGGETQYF. The CDR3 DNA sequence: TGTGCCAGCAGCGTAGTGGGAGGGGAGACCCAGTACTTC.

The chain couples TRBV7-8 to TRBJ1-2; TRBD1 might be the D (5 bases). Germline V gives CDR1 SGHVS, CDR2 FQNEAQ. The CDR3 totals 14 residues. The ends were cut back, 2 bases at V and 1 base at J, with 8 bases in the middle. The CDR3 DNA reads as TGTGCCAGCAGCTTATTGGGGCTTAACTATGGCTACACCTTC. Translated, it gives CASSLLGLNYGYTF. The full variable domain, completed using reference TRBV7-8 and TRBJ1-2, is GAGVSQSPRYKVAKRGQDVALRCDPISGHVSLFWYQQALGQGPEFLTYFQNEAQLDKSGLPSDRFFAERPEGSVSTLKIQRTQQEDSAVYLCASSLLGLNYGYTFGSGTRLTVV.

The chain couples TRBV12-5 to TRBJ2-3, with D possibly being TRBD2 (6 bases). CDR1 is LGHNT, CDR2 FRNRAP, per germline. V lost 5 bases, J lost 0 bases, and 9 bases lay in between. This CDR3 is 14 amino acids long. CDR3 nucleotides: TGTGCTAGTGGTAAAGGGACTAGCACAGATACGCAGTATTTT. This sequence encodes CASGKGTSTDTQYF.

V usage is TRBV10-3 and J usage is TRBJ2-1, with 7 bases lining up with TRBD1. The CDR3 length is 15 residues. Germline V lookup: CDR1 ENHRY, CDR2 SYGVKD. V was pared by 2 bases and J by 2 bases, with 3 bases of the junction left unmatched. CDR3 bases: TGTGCCATCAGTGAGGGGGACAGAACCTACAATGAGCAGTTCTTC. It encodes CAISEGDRTYNEQFF.

V and J are TRBV4-1 and TRBJ1-2, with TRBD1 matching over 10 bases. Germline trimming cut 6 bases from V and 5 bases from J; bases unmatched to any gene: 9. Germline CDR1 and CDR2: MGHRA and YSYEKL. The CDR3 has 15 amino acids. CDR3 in amino acids: CASRPGQGVGYGYTF. As DNA, the CDR3 is TGCGCCAGCAGACCTGGACAGGGGGTAGGGTATGGCTACACCTTC.

This chain uses TRBV7-8 with TRBJ1-2; D possibly corresponds to TRBD1 (6 bases). The CDR3 totals 15 residues. Germline CDR1 is SGHVS and CDR2 is FQNEAQ. V dropped 7 bases and J dropped 3 bases, with 18 bases sitting between them. The CDR3 spells CASTARGGPYYGYTF. The DNA for the CDR3 is TGTGCCAGCACCGCGAGGGGGGGGCCTTACTATGGCTACACCTTC.

The chain couples TRBV9 to TRBJ1-2; D not certain. CDR3 length: 15 residues. The germline gives CDR1 SGDLS, CDR2 YYNGEE. V lost 0 bases and J 2 bases, leaving 11 bases between the germline ends. The CDR3 is CASSVGGASNYGYTF. In DNA, the CDR3 is TGTGCCAGCAGCGTAGGAGGCGCATCGAACTATGGCTACACCTTC.

The chain uses TRBV4-1 and TRBJ2-2, with D possibly TRBD2 on 6 matching bases. Trimming removed 0 bases at V and 5 bases at J, with 10 bases between. The CDR3 length is 15 residues. The germline gives CDR1 MGHRA, CDR2 YSYEKL. CDR3 DNA sequence: TGCGCCAGCAGCCAAGATCCAGCGGGTACCGGGGAGCTGTTTTTT. It encodes CASSQDPAGTGELFF.

The chain recombines TRBV19 with TRBJ1-2, with 8 bases matching TRBD1. Per germline, CDR1 LNHDA and CDR2 SQIVND (reference sequence). CDR3 length equals 14 residues. V shed 6 bases and J 8 bases; nucleotides not matched to a gene: 11. DNA of the CDR3: TGTGCCAGTAGCATCGACAGGGGAGTAGTCGGCTACACCTTC. It is translated as CASSIDRGVVGYTF.

This chain connects TRBV6-5 to TRBJ2-7, with D possibly being TRBD2 (6 bases). CDR3 length equals 13 residues. CDR1 MNHEY and CDR2 SVGAGI come from the germline V gene. Deletions cut 2 bases from V and 7 bases from J, with 12 bases between. The CDR3 spells CASSYPGALEQYV. CDR3 bases: TGTGCCAGCAGTTACCCGGGAGCTCTAGAGCAGTACGTC.

The chain uses TRBV5-1 and TRBJ1-3; D is unclear. V lost 4 bases and J lost 3, with 20 bases in between. The V gene's germline CDR1 is SGHRS and CDR2 YFSETQ. This CDR3 comprises 17 residues. CDR3 in DNA: TGCGCCAGCAGCCCCCGTCTAGGTCCCTCTGATGGAAACACCATATATTTT. It encodes CASSPRLGPSDGNTIYF.

A single count supports this clone. The chain employs TRBV10-1 and TRBJ2-7; D is perhaps TRBD2 (6 bases). Trimming stripped 4 bases from V and 5 bases from J, with 12 bases between. This CDR3 has 13 amino acids. Germline assignment: CDR1 WNHNN and CDR2 SYGVQD (reference sequence). CDR3 nucleotide sequence: TGCGCCAGCAGTGCGGCGGGGTGGAACGAGCAGTACGTC. It translates to CASSAAGWNEQYV.

This chain connects TRBV29-1 to TRBJ1-1; 9 bases are a match to TRBD1. The CDR3 runs to 16 residues. CDR1 and CDR2 from the germline V gene are SQVTM and ANQGSEA. The V and J ends lost 6 bases and 4 bases, in that order; junction bases with no gene match: 15. The CDR3 DNA sequence: TGCAGCGTCGGTATTCCTTCCGGGACAGGGAGCACTGAAGCTTTCTTT. Its translation: CSVGIPSGTGSTEAFF. Variable domain in full (rest from reference TRBV29-1 and TRBJ1-1): SAVISQKPSRDICQRGTSLTIQCQVDSQVTMMFWYRQQPGQSLTLIATANQGSEATYESGFVIDKFPISRPNLTFSTLTVSNMSPEDSSIYLCSVGIPSGTGSTEAFFGQGTRLTVV.

The genes are TRBV3-1 (or the pseudogene TRBV3-2) and TRBJ2-3; TRBD2 matches at 8 bases. Trimming at V came to 2 bases and at J to 2 bases, leaving 6 bases not matched to a gene. CDR3 length equals 16 residues. Germline V gene lookup returns CDR1 LGHDT and CDR2 YNNKEL (reference sequence). In DNA, the CDR3 is TGTGCCAGCAGCCAATGGAAAGCGGGGGCCACAGATACGCAGTATTTT. This translates into CASSQWKAGATDTQYF.

This chain joins TRBV6-2 or TRBV6-3 and TRBJ2-1; the match to TRBD1 covers 7 bases. CDR1 is MNHEY and CDR2 is SVGEGT in the germline V gene. J gave up 2 bases and V 5 bases, and 6 bases lay outside the gene matches. The CDR3 runs to 15 residues. The chain's CDR3 is CASSLDRAPYNEQFF. CDR3 sequence (DNA): TGTGCCAGCAGTCTCGACAGGGCTCCCTACAATGAGCAGTTCTTC.

V usage is TRBV11-2 and J usage is TRBJ2-2; TRBD2 agrees at 8 bases. Trimming took 5 bases from V and 4 from J; bases not matched to a gene: 6. CDR3 length: 15 residues. Germline V gene lookup returns CDR1 SGHAT and CDR2 FQNNGV. CDR3 in amino acids: CASSPLAGPTGELFF. The CDR3 coding sequence is TGTGCCAGCAGCCCCTTAGCGGGACCCACCGGGGAGCTGTTTTTT. Complete variable domain (other parts from reference TRBV11-2 and TRBJ2-2): EAGVAQSPRYKIIEKRQSVAFWCNPISGHATLYWYQQILGQGPKLLIQFQNNGVVDDSQLPKDRFSAERLKGVDSTLKIQPAKLEDSAVYLCASSPLAGPTGELFFGEGSRLTVL.

The rearrangement links TRBV5-4 to TRBJ2-2, with TRBD1 identical over 8 bases. Germline V lookup: CDR1 SGHNT, CDR2 YYREEE (reference sequence). CDR3 length equals 15 residues. J gave up 7 bases and V 4 bases, and 9 bases lay outside the gene matches. CDR3: CASSPRQGANGELFF. In DNA, the CDR3 is TGTGCCAGCAGCCCCCGGCAGGGGGCGAACGGGGAGCTGTTTTTT.

V and J are TRBV9 and TRBJ2-2; D not certain. The germline CDR1 and CDR2 sequences are SGDLS and YYNGEE. V dropped 0 bases and J dropped 3 bases, with 6 bases sitting between them. The CDR3 has 14 amino acids. CDR3 DNA sequence: TGTGCCAGCAGCGTAGCTCAGGACACCGGGGAGCTGTTTTTT. Translation gives CASSVAQDTGELFF.

V gene TRBV27 combines with J gene TRBJ2-1, with 14 bases aligning to TRBD2. The V and J ends lost 7 bases and 8 bases, in that order; junction bases with no gene match: 10. Germline lookup yields CDR1 MNHEY and CDR2 SMNVEV (reference sequence). The CDR3 is made up of 16 amino acids. CDR3 sequence (DNA): TGTGCCAGCAACCGACTAGCGGGAGGGGTAATGGATGAGCAGTTCTTC. Its protein is CASNRLAGGVMDEQFF.

This clone was counted between two and nine times. The chain links TRBV7-9 to TRBJ2-2, with D possibly being TRBD1 (5 bases). V lost 4 bases and J lost 4, with 10 bases in between. Germline V lookup: CDR1 SEHNR, CDR2 FQNEAQ (reference sequence). This CDR3 is 14 amino acids long. The CDR3 sequence is CASSSDRATGELFF. The CDR3 DNA sequence: TGTGCCAGCAGCTCAGACAGAGCCACCGGGGAGCTGTTTTTT.

The chain couples TRBV6-1 to TRBJ1-1; 8 nucleotides agree with TRBD1. CDR1 and CDR2 (germline): MNHNS, SASEGT. Trimming removed 3 bases from V and 10 bases from J; junction bases left unmatched: 7. The CDR3 spans 13 residues. CDR3 loop: CASSDRTGLLAFF. Here the CDR3 DNA reads TGTGCCAGCAGTGATAGGACAGGGCTCCTAGCTTTCTTT.

The chain joins TRBV18 to TRBJ1-5, with TRBD1 matching over 7 bases. CDR1 KGHSH and CDR2 LQKENI come from the germline V gene. Trimming took 3 bases from V and 4 from J; bases not matched to a gene: 9. This CDR3 has 16 residues. This CDR3 reads CASSPLGQEINQPQHF. In DNA form, the CDR3 reads TGTGCCAGCTCACCCCTCGGACAGGAGATAAATCAGCCCCAGCATTTT.

The chain couples TRBV7-2 to TRBJ1-1; 11 positions agree with TRBD1. The CDR3 is made up of 12 amino acids. Germline CDR1 is SGHTA and CDR2 is FQGNSA. J lost 11 bases, V lost 5 bases, and 4 bases had no gene match. CDR3 region: CASSVRDRGAFF. CDR3 DNA sequence: TGTGCCAGCAGCGTCCGGGACAGGGGGGCTTTCTTT.

The CDR3 region is CASRSDSGLRDYGYTF. The DNA of the CDR3 is TGTGCCAGCAGGTCGGACAGCGGCCTAAGAGATTATGGCTACACCTTC. The gene calls are TRBV27 and TRBJ1-2; possibly TRBD1 for D (6 bases). Germline V gives CDR1 MNHEY, CDR2 SMNVEV (reference sequence). Trimming removed 6 bases at V and 5 bases at J, with 22 bases between. The CDR3 loop spans 16 amino acids.

J is TRBJ2-3 and V is TRBV10-3, with D perhaps matching TRBD2 (6 bases). The CDR3 is 14 amino acids. Deletions cut 9 bases from V and 0 bases from J, with 13 bases between. Germline V gene lookup returns CDR1 ENHRY and CDR2 SYGVKD. CDR3 DNA: TGTGCCATTCTAGACGGGACTAGCACAGATACGCAGTATTTT. Amino acids: CAILDGTSTDTQYF.

A single count supports this clone. This chain joins TRBV19 and TRBJ2-1, with 7 bases lining up with TRBD2. Germline trimming cut 6 bases from V and 0 bases from J; bases unmatched to any gene: 11. The CDR3 length is 17 residues. Germline lookup yields CDR1 LNHDA and CDR2 SQIVND (reference sequence). The CDR3, as DNA: TGTGCCAGTAGACCCCTTGGATCGGGAGGCTCCTACAATGAGCAGTTCTTC. It codes for CASRPLGSGGSYNEQFF.